The clone carrying this TCR beta chain was picked up many times. Germline values: CDR1 SGHDT, CDR2 YYEEEE. Trimming removed 1 base from V and 0 bases from J, with 15 bases in between. The CDR3 sequence is 17 residues long. Genomic DNA served as the source from which two-round multiplex PCR generated TCR beta CDR3 amplicons. First-round PCR employed TRBV- and TRBJ-specific primers for each gene. The second PCR round used universal primers. TCRdb independently ran MiXCR on the multiplex PCR reads; one entry per CDR3 protein. The sample contains 15,000 to 20,000 distinct CDR3 sequences, around 32% of which appear only once. These data are taken from a study of prognosis after radiotherapy for stage I lung cancer. Study-level information: Stage I non-small cell lung cancer cases were enrolled from 2018 through January 2019. Each patient with non-small cell lung cancer was deemed medically inoperable.

This clonotype was sampled from a donor of 50 years or more with non-small cell lung cancer. The input for sequencing was PBMCs, taken before or after stereotactic body radiation therapy (not recorded which). The chain links TRBV5-6 to TRBJ2-3; D may correspond to TRBD1 or TRBD2 (5 bases each). The chain's CDR3 is CASSLWDPGESTDTQYF. CDR3 bases: TGTGCCAGCAGCTTGTGGGACCCCGGGGAGAGCACAGATACGCAGTATTTT.